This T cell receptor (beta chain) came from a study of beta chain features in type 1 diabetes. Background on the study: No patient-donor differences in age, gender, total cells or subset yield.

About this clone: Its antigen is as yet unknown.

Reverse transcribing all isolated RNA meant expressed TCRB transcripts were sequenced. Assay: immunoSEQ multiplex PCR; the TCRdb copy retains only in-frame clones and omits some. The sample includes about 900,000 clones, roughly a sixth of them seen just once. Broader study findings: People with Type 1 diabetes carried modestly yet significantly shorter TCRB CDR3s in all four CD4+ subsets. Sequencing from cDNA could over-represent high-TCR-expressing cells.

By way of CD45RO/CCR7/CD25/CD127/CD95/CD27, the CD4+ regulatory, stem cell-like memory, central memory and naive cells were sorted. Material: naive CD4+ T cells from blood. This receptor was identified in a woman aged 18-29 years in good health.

CDR3 loop: CASSKLAGGYNEQFF. CDR3 DNA: TGTGCCAGCAGCAAACTAGCGGGAGGGTACAATGAGCAGTTCTTC. The V call is TRBV6-5, the J call TRBJ2-1, with 13 nucleotides matching TRBD2. The ends lost 6 bases at V and 4 bases at J; junction bases unmatched: 3. CDR3 size: 15 residues. Germline V gives CDR1 MNHEY, CDR2 SVGAGI.